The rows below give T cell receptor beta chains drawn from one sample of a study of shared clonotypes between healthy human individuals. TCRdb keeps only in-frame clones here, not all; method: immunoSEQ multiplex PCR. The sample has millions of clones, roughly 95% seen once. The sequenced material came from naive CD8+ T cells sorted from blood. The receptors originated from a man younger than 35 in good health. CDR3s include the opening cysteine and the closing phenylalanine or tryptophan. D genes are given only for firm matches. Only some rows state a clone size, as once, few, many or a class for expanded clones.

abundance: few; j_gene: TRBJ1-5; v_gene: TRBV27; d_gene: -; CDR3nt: TGTGCCAGCAGTGCTTCCGGAACCGTTCAGCCCCAGCATTTT; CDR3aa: CASSASGTVQPQHF
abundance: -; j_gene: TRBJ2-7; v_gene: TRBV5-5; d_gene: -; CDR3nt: TGTGCCAGCAGCTCGGGTCCGGACTACGAGCAGTACTTC; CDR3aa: CASSSGPDYEQYF
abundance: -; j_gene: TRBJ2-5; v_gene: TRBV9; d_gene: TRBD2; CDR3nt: TGTGCCAGCAGCGGAAGAACGGGACTAGCGGGAGAAAAGGCAGAGACCCAGTACTTC; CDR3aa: CASSGRTGLAGEKAETQYF
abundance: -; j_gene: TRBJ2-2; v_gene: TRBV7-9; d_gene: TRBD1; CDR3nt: TGTGCCAGCAGCCCGCTGACAGGGCCGAACACCGGGGAGCTGTTTTTT; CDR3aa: CASSPLTGPNTGELFF
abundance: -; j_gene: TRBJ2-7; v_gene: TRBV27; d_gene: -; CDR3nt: TGTGCCAGCAGTTTATACGCGGACGGAATAACATACGAGCAGTACTTC; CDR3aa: CASSLYADGITYEQYF
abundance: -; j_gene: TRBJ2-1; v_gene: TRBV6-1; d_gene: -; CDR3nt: TGTGCCAGCGGAGCCCGAGGGGGACCTGAGCAGTTCTTC; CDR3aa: CASGARGGPEQFF
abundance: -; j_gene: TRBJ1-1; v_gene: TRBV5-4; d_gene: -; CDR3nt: TGTGCCAGCAGCTTGTTCGGCAGCGTGAACACTGAAGCTTTCTTT; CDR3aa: CASSLFGSVNTEAFF
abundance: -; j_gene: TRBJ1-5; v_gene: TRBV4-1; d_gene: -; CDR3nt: TGCGCCAGCAGCCCGACACAGGGTTTCAATCAGCCCCAGCATTTT; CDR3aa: CASSPTQGFNQPQHF
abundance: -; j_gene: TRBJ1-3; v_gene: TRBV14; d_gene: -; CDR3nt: TGTGCCAGCAGCCATACCGCGGGGGTACAAGGAAACACCATATATTTT; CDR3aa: CASSHTAGVQGNTIYF
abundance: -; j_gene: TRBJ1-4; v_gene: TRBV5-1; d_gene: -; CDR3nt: TGCGCCAGCAGCCCGGACAGTAACCATGAAAAACTGTTTTTT; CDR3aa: CASSPDSNHEKLFF
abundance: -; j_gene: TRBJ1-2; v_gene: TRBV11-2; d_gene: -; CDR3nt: TGTGCCAGCAGCTTAGATCGACAGACTAACTATGGCTACACCTTC; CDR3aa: CASSLDRQTNYGYTF
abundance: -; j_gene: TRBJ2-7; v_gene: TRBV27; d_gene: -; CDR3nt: TGTGCCAGCAAAGCAAGGGGGACTCCTACCTACGAGCAGTACTTC; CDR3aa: CASKARGTPTYEQYF
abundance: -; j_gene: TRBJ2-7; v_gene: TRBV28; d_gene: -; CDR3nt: TGTGCCAGCAGTTTGGACGGCTACTACGAGCAGTACTTC; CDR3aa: CASSLDGYYEQYF
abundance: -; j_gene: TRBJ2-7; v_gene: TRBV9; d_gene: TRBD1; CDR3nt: TGTGCCAGCAGCGCAGGGACAGGAATCTACGAGCAGTACTTC; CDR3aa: CASSAGTGIYEQYF